What follows are 11 T cell receptor beta chains derived from one specimen sequenced in a study of blood T cell repertoires in COVID-19 (dated by TCRdb to the early 2020s). The method behind the library was the immunoSEQ multiplex PCR assay. Imported from immuneACCESS, the table was reduced by TCRdb to in-frame sequences with V and J called. These copies leave out some clones; in studies compared against another copy, an unresolved V gene accounts for under half, and the cause of the remainder is not known. This sample has some 250,000 clones in its table, and about 88% of those were observed once. The ten largest make up about 0.99% of the sample. The sample comprised peripheral blood. The origin of the receptors is a woman aged 40 to 50 who had recovered from COVID-19.

The rearrangement joins TRBV4-2 to TRBJ2-7, with TRBD2 matching over 10 bases. Germline CDR1 and CDR2: LGHNA and YNFKEQ. There are 18 residues in the CDR3. J gave up 0 bases and V 1 base, and 9 bases lay outside the gene matches. The CDR3 protein is CASSQARGLASSSYEQYF. Written as DNA, the CDR3 is TGTGCCAGCAGCCAAGCCCGGGGACTAGCGTCCAGCTCCTACGAGCAGTACTTC.

This clone appeared a few times. V usage is TRBV7-9 and J usage is TRBJ1-6; perhaps TRBD1 as D (6 bases). The V and J ends lost 5 bases and 10 bases respectively, with 18 bases between them. This CDR3 is 15 amino acids long. Germline V CDR1 and CDR2: SEHNR, FQNEAQ (reference sequence). The CDR3, as DNA: TGTGCCAGCAGCCCCCGGGGGGGGGCGGGATCACCCCTCCACTTT. As protein: CASSPRGGAGSPLHF.

The sample holds many counts of this clone. The chain is built from TRBV5-1 and TRBJ2-1, with TRBD2 matching over 11 bases. The CDR3 is 14 residues long. Trimming removed 0 bases from V and 8 bases from J; junction bases left unmatched: 1. Germline-derived CDR1 and CDR2 are SGHRS and YFSETQ. CDR3 nucleotide sequence: TGCGCCAGCAGCTTGGGACTAGCGGGATATGAGCAGTTCTTC. Translation: CASSLGLAGYEQFF.

This clone was counted only a few times. The chain carries TRBV18 and TRBJ1-1; 7 nucleotides line up with TRBD1. The CDR3 totals 16 residues. With 3 bases clipped from V and 2 bases from J, the junction kept 9 bases outside the gene matches. Germline loops: CDR1 KGHSH, CDR2 LQKENI. CDR3 nucleotide sequence: TGTGCCAGCTCACCTCGGGACAGTCGATTTAACACTGAAGCTTTCTTT. Translation: CASSPRDSRFNTEAFF.

This rearrangement joins TRBV9 to TRBJ1-1; a possible D gene is TRBD1 (5 bases). The CDR3 runs to 15 residues. The V end was cut by 0 bases, the J end by 8 bases, with 17 bases between. CDR1 SGDLS and CDR2 YYNGEE come from the germline V gene. CDR3 sequence (DNA): TGTGCCAGCAGCGTAGTAATATCGGGGGGGACGGAAGCTTTCTTT. Encoded protein: CASSVVISGGTEAFF.

As to this clone: The sample carries other DNA sequences with the same CDR3. The chain links TRBV9 to TRBJ2-1; the match to TRBD2 covers 9 bases. Trimming at V came to 0 bases and at J to 1 base, leaving 2 bases not matched to a gene. The CDR3 sequence is 16 residues long. Germline values: CDR1 SGDLS, CDR2 YYNGEE. CDR3 loop: CASSVDAGGSYNEQFF. CDR3 coding DNA: TGTGCCAGCAGCGTAGATGCGGGAGGGTCCTACAATGAGCAGTTCTTC.

The chain joins TRBV30 to TRBJ1-1, with 8 bases matching TRBD1. CDR1 and CDR2 (germline): GTSNPN, SVGIG (reference sequence). The CDR3 is made up of 14 amino acids. V was pared by 0 bases and J by 3 bases, with 3 bases of the junction left unmatched. The CDR3: CAWSVHRGDTEAFF. The CDR3 coding sequence is TGTGCCTGGAGTGTACACAGGGGGGACACTGAAGCTTTCTTT.

The chain joins TRBV5-1 to TRBJ1-4, with 10 bases lining up with TRBD1. Germline CDR1 and CDR2: SGHRS and YFSETQ. Losses at the gene ends were 0 bases for V and 7 bases for J; bases not matched to a gene: 3. The CDR3 consists of 15 residues. The CDR3 DNA follows: TGCGCCAGCAGCTTGGGGACAGGGGGAGGTGAAAAACTGTTTTTT. It codes for CASSLGTGGGEKLFF.

The chain employs TRBV7-2 and TRBJ2-7; D is possibly TRBD1 (7 bases). Germline V gene lookup returns CDR1 SGHTA and CDR2 FQGNSA. This CDR3 spans 14 amino acids. V was cut by 5 bases and J by 2 bases, with 13 bases left in between. CDR3 sequence (DNA): TGTGCCAGCAGCCCTCGCAGGGGGGCCTACGAGCAGTACTTC. It codes for CASSPRRGAYEQYF.

This clone was seen once. The J gene is TRBJ1-3, the V gene TRBV9, with 10 bases aligning to TRBD1. The ends lost 4 bases at V and 1 base at J; junction bases unmatched: 5. The CDR3 extends over 16 amino acids. CDR1 is SGDLS and CDR2 is YYNGEE in the germline V gene. CDR3 sequence: CASSTRQGASGNTIYF. The CDR3 nucleotides are TGTGCCAGCAGCACCCGACAGGGGGCGTCTGGAAACACCATATATTTT.

The chain employs TRBV6-2 or TRBV6-3 and TRBJ2-7, with D possibly being TRBD1 (6 bases). V was clipped by 2 bases and J by 1 base, with 12 bases between them. The CDR3 is 15 amino acids. Per the germline V gene, CDR1 is MNHEY and CDR2 is SVGEGT. CDR3 sequence (DNA): TGTGCCAGCAGTTACGGGGGACATAAATCCTACGAGCAGTACTTC. This sequence encodes CASSYGGHKSYEQYF.